These 22 T cell receptor beta chains came from one sample sequenced in a study of identical twins. From the 5' RACE reads, TCRdb called clonotypes with MiXCR, one entry per CDR3 protein. Of roughly 260,000 distinct CDR3 sequences in the sample, about 14% were seen once. Sequencing was performed on memory (CD45RO+) T cells sorted from blood. These receptors all stem from a woman under 30 in good health.

This clonotype appeared a few times. The V and J genes are TRBV7-2 and TRBJ2-3, with 10 positions matching TRBD2. Germline values: CDR1 SGHTA, CDR2 FQGNSA. CDR3 length: 16 residues. The trim removed 2 bases at V and 2 bases at J, leaving 4 bases unmatched. CDR3 in amino acids: CASSLRAGGATDTQYF. DNA for the CDR3: TGTGCCAGCAGCTTAAGAGCGGGGGGGGCCACAGATACGCAGTATTTT.

This clonotype was found many times. The chain recombines TRBV15 with TRBJ1-5; 10 positions agree with TRBD1. CDR1 is LNHNV, CDR2 YYDKDF, per germline (reference sequence). The length of the CDR3 is 18 residues. V lost 5 bases to trimming and J lost 0 bases; unmatched junction nucleotides: 10. The CDR3 loop is CATSPTDRGRHSNQPQHF. The CDR3 DNA reads as TGTGCCACCAGCCCCACGGACAGGGGGAGGCATAGCAATCAGCCCCAGCATTTT.

This clonotype appeared many times. The rearrangement links TRBV5-1 to TRBJ2-7; D remains ambiguous. Per the germline V gene, CDR1 is SGHRS and CDR2 is YFSETQ. The CDR3 is made up of 14 amino acids. V was trimmed by 0 bases and J by 7 bases, leaving 14 bases between them. CDR3 in amino acids: CASSLGQLAREQYF. The CDR3 DNA reads as TGCGCCAGCAGCTTGGGGCAGTTGGCGAGGGAGCAGTACTTC.

This clonotype was seen a few times. Written as DNA, the CDR3 is TGTGCCAGCAGCTTAGCGTTATACTATGGCTACACCTTC. It translates to CASSLALYYGYTF. V gene TRBV7-9 combines with J gene TRBJ1-2; D not resolved. Germline CDR1 and CDR2: SEHNR and FQNEAQ (reference sequence). V was pared by 0 bases and J by 3 bases, with 5 bases between. The CDR3 is 13 amino acids.

The V gene is TRBV2, the J gene TRBJ2-2; D is unclear. V was clipped by 7 bases and J by 7 bases, with 13 bases between them. This CDR3 contains 13 residues. Germline CDR1 is SNHLY and CDR2 is FYNNEI. The CDR3 DNA reads as TGTGCCAGCAAGAAGTTGGAAGACGGGGAGCTGTTTTTT. As protein: CASKKLEDGELFF.

The chain joins TRBV18 to TRBJ1-3; no definite D call. The V gene lost 2 bases and the J gene lost 2 bases, with 7 bases spanning the gap. The CDR3 spans 14 residues. CDR1 and CDR2 (germline): KGHSH, LQKENI. The CDR3 loop is CASSPATTGNTIYF. CDR3 DNA sequence: TGTGCCAGCTCACCAGCCACCACTGGAAACACCATATATTTT.

This clonotype has only one observation. The CDR3 sequence is CASSLVGQGTYEQYF. For the CDR3, the DNA is TGTGCCAGCAGCTTAGTTGGCCAGGGGACCTACGAGCAGTACTTC. This sequence joins TRBV7-2 and TRBJ2-7, with a possible D match to TRBD1 (6 bases). V shed 1 base and J shed 2 bases, with 12 bases lying between them. Per germline, CDR1 SGHTA and CDR2 FQGNSA. The CDR3 consists of 15 residues.

This rearrangement joins TRBV5-1 to TRBJ1-2, with D uncertain. Germline CDR1 is SGHRS and CDR2 is YFSETQ. Deletions cut 4 bases from V and 8 bases from J, with 15 bases between. This CDR3 region has 13 residues. The DNA of the CDR3 is TGCGCCAGCAGCCTCGGATCAGCGGCGGGCTACACCTTC. It specifies CASSLGSAAGYTF.

V and J are TRBV5-6 and TRBJ2-1; possible D gene TRBD2, 5 bases. V lost 0 bases and J 8 bases, leaving 9 bases between the germline ends. The CDR3 totals 13 residues. Germline CDR1 SGHDT, CDR2 YYEEEE. CDR3: CASSLGSSDEQFF. The CDR3 coding sequence is TGTGCCAGCAGCTTGGGTAGTAGCGATGAGCAGTTCTTC.

By frequency in the sample, this clonotype is medium-sized. V is TRBV7-2 and J is TRBJ2-7; the D is unclear. The germline CDR1 and CDR2 sequences are SGHTA and FQGNSA. CDR3 size: 13 residues. Trimming stripped 1 base from V and 9 bases from J, with 13 bases between. CDR3 residues: CASSLEVGKRQYF. The CDR3 DNA reads as TGTGCCAGCAGCTTAGAGGTTGGAAAAAGGCAGTACTTC.

This clonotype was recorded a few times. This sequence joins TRBV18 and TRBJ2-1, with D possibly called TRBD1 or TRBD2 (6 bases each). In germline, CDR1 is KGHSH, CDR2 LQKENI. V shed 0 bases and J shed 3 bases, with 12 bases lying between them. The CDR3 consists of 16 residues. CDR3 nucleotides: TGTGCCAGCTCACCACCTGGGGGGCGTGTCTACAATGAGCAGTTCTTC. Translating gives CASSPPGGRVYNEQFF.

A few counts support this clonotype. The rearrangement links TRBV20-1 to TRBJ2-4, with 8 positions matching TRBD2. V shed 3 bases, J shed 6 bases, and the junction held 4 bases outside the gene matches. The CDR3 runs to 13 residues. CDR1 is DFQATT and CDR2 is SNEGSKA in the germline V gene (reference sequence). The CDR3 reads CSASEAGANIQYF. CDR3 bases: TGCAGTGCTAGTGAAGCGGGAGCAAACATTCAGTACTTC.

This clonotype appeared a few times. The rearrangement links TRBV28 to TRBJ1-1, with 8 bases lining up with TRBD1. Per germline, CDR1 MDHEN and CDR2 SYDVKM. The CDR3 loop spans 12 amino acids. The junction had 4 bases not matched to a gene; V was cut back by 8 bases and J by 5 bases. CDR3 DNA sequence: TGTGCCAGCCGGACAGGGCATACTGAAGCTTTCTTT. Protein product: CASRTGHTEAFF.

This clonotype has only a few counts. The chain joins TRBV5-6 to TRBJ2-2, with TRBD1 matching 12 bases. J lost 6 bases, V lost 4 bases, and 7 bases had no gene match. Germline lookup yields CDR1 SGHDT and CDR2 YYEEEE. The CDR3 extends over 16 amino acids. CDR3 sequence: CASSPGTGGRAGELFF. The DNA for the CDR3 is TGTGCCAGCAGCCCTGGGACAGGGGGCAGGGCCGGGGAGCTGTTTTTT.

The rearrangement uses TRBV20-1 and TRBJ2-3; tentatively, D is TRBD2 (5 bases). From germline, CDR1 is DFQATT and CDR2 SNEGSKA (reference sequence). V lost 6 bases to trimming and J lost 3 bases, with 10 bases between them. CDR3 size: 12 residues. The CDR3 here is CSAWTRTDTQYF. CDR3 bases: TGCAGTGCCTGGACTCGGACAGATACGCAGTATTTT.

This clonotype was picked up many times. The chain is built from TRBV19 and TRBJ2-1, with 9 nucleotides matching TRBD2. There are 18 residues in the CDR3. Germline CDR1 and CDR2: LNHDA and SQIVND (reference sequence). J was trimmed by 6 bases and V by 7 bases; bases with no gene match: 19. The CDR3 reads CASTEPGPAGGHSNEQFF. The CDR3 DNA reads as TGTGCCAGTACTGAACCGGGCCCCGCGGGAGGGCATAGCAATGAGCAGTTCTTC.

This clonotype has more than one count but fewer than ten. As DNA, the CDR3 is TGTGCCAGCAGCTTACAGGCCACCTACGAGCAGTACTTC. Its translation is CASSLQATYEQYF. The chain recombines TRBV5-6 with TRBJ2-7; tentative D call: TRBD1 (5 bases). CDR1 and CDR2 (germline): SGHDT, YYEEEE. CDR3 length: 13 amino acids. V gave up 2 bases and J gave up 2 bases, with 8 bases separating them.

This clonotype has just a few counts. The rearrangement links TRBV7-2 to TRBJ2-5; D ambiguous. Germline V gives CDR1 SGHTA, CDR2 FQGNSA. Trimming pared 1 base from V and 5 bases from J, leaving 8 bases between. The CDR3 contains 13 residues. The DNA of the CDR3 is TGTGCCAGCAGCTTAGATACGTTGGAGACCCAGTACTTC. Translation gives CASSLDTLETQYF.

The chain combines TRBV3-1 with TRBJ1-2; D gene uncertain. Trimming pared 1 base from V and 4 bases from J, leaving 13 bases between. This CDR3 is 15 amino acids long. CDR1 and CDR2 from the germline V gene are LGHDT and YNNKEL (reference sequence). CDR3 sequence reads: CASSQGAGSSYGYTF. The CDR3 nucleotides are TGTGCCAGCAGCCAAGGGGCAGGAAGTTCCTATGGCTACACCTTC.

The chain carries TRBV20-1 and TRBJ2-3; 7 bases align to TRBD1. The CDR3 extends over 12 amino acids. Germline V gives CDR1 DFQATT, CDR2 SNEGSKA (reference sequence). V dropped 6 bases and J dropped 2; count of bases not matched to a gene: 2. CDR3 sequence: CSARGNTDTQYF. As DNA, the CDR3 is TGCAGTGCCAGGGGGAACACAGATACGCAGTATTTT.

This clonotype was detected once. This chain uses TRBV5-6 with TRBJ2-1; TRBD2 agrees at 8 bases. The CDR3 is 11 residues long. V gave up 3 bases and J gave up 10 bases; unmatched junction bases: 0. Germline V lookup: CDR1 SGHDT, CDR2 YYEEEE. The CDR3 loop is CASSSSGEQFF. Written as DNA, the CDR3 is TGTGCCAGCAGCTCTAGCGGGGAGCAGTTCTTC.

This chain connects TRBV10-3 to TRBJ1-2; no clear D gene. The CDR3 consists of 13 residues. From germline, CDR1 is ENHRY and CDR2 SYGVKD. The V end lost 3 bases, the J end lost 8 bases, and 13 bases lay between the germline ends. CDR3 coding DNA: TGTGCCATCAGTGACCAGGACCGTTTGGGCTACACCTTC. This encodes CAISDQDRLGYTF.